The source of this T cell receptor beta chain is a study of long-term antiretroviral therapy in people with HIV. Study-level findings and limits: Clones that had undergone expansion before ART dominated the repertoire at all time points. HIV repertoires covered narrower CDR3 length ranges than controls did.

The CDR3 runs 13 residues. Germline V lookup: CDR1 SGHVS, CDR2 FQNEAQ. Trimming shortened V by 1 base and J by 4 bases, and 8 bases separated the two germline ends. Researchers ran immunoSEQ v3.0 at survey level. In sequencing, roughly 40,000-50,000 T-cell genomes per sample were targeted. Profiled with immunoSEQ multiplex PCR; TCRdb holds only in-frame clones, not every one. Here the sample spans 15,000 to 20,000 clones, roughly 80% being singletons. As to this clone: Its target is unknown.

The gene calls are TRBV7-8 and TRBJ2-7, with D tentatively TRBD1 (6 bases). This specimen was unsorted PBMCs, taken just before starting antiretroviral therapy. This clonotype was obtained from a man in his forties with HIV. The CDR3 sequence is CASSLGRGYEQYF. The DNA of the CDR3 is TGTGCCAGCAGCTTAGGCAGGGGATACGAGCAGTACTTC.